This T cell receptor (beta chain) was obtained from a study of PD-1 blockade in mismatch repair-deficient tumors. Across the study: Enrolled about 2012-2017, patients had progressing, pretreated mismatch repair-deficient cancers of about a dozen types.

Between the trimmed V and J ends, which lost 4 bases and 1 base, there was a span of 10 bases. The CDR3 has 14 residues. CDR1 is KGHSH and CDR2 is LQKENI in the germline V gene. Libraries were prepared by immunoSEQ multiplex PCR; TCRdb keeps only in-frame clonotypes and omits some of them. Found here are 100,000 to 150,000 clones, 86% of them singletons; the top ten hold roughly 13%. Material: peripheral blood, obtained 44 weeks after starting pembrolizumab. This TCR was recovered from an adult with mismatch repair-deficient cancer. V usage is TRBV18 and J usage is TRBJ1-1; D is unresolved. CDR3 sequence: CASSLQVPNTEAFF. DNA of the CDR3: TGTGCCAGCTCACTACAAGTCCCGAACACTGAAGCTTTCTTT. The full variable domain, with the rest looked up from reference TRBV18 and TRBJ1-1, is NAGVMQNPRHLVRRRGQEARLRCSPMKGHSHVYWYRQLPEEGLKFMVYLQKENIIDESGMPKERFSAEFPKEGPSILRIQQVVRGDSAAYFCASSLQVPNTEAFFGQGTRLTVV.